This TCR beta chain is drawn from a study of blood T cell repertoires in COVID-19 (dated by TCRdb to the early 2020s). With regard to the full study: Samples from collaborators originated in the United States, Italy and Spain and spanned both the acute and convalescent phases of COVID-19. The material from the prospective study consisted of cDNA or gDNA derived from T cells, B-cell-depleted T cells, or PBMCs. Where available, HLA class I and class II types were taken from metadata supplied by the sample provider and were not determined by assay-based typing. The dataset comprised deeply sampled blood TCRbeta repertoires from subjects exposed to, actively infected with, or recovered from COVID-19. The repertoires were made available in a free public database intended to serve as a resource for research on the immune response to SARS-CoV-2. Samples came from the ongoing ImmuneRACE study (first 160 participants) plus 1,254 subjects from 6 global collaborators. Nearly every sample came with metadata listing a de-identified subject ID, COVID-19 status, age in years and sex.

The immunoSEQ Assay, a bias-controlled multiplex PCR, was used to amplify TCRbeta CDR3 regions from genomic DNA. On the authors' methods: Within the assay, amplification of reference gene primers was used to estimate how many nucleated cells each sample contained. Sequence reads were collapsed and filtered to measure the absolute abundance of every unique TCRbeta CDR3 rearrangement. For each sample, productive Simpson clonality was calculated as the square root of Simpson's diversity index across productive rearrangements. This is the immuneACCESS table as TCRdb keeps it, with only in-frame sequences that have V and J called. A part of the clones is gone; compared with another copy, unresolved V genes explain less than half, and the rest is unexplained. V, J and clone size are taken as reported in that table, and D and trimming were inferred from the DNA itself. Counted in this sample were about 120,000 clones; 75% to 90% of them appeared once. The ten largest clones represent less than 30% of the sample.

Comments on this clone: The antigen this receptor binds is unknown. Per-base quality was not reported, and no clone a single base away is much larger than it.

What the research found in general, with its limitations: The amount of clinical and demographic metadata varied by source and participant and was provided uncurated.

V is cut back by 8 bases and J by 1 base, with 11 bases in the junction unmatched. CDR1 and CDR2, per the germline V gene, are SGHRS and YFSETQ. From the cysteine up to the phenylalanine, the CDR3 has a length of 16 residues. Only the CDR3 region is kept as DNA, spanning 48 bases read in frame from base 1. The collaborating institutions used their own protocols to collect whole blood in K2EDTA tubes. For TCRbeta analysis, collaborator samples were shipped as frozen whole blood, as isolated PBMCs, or as DNA extracted from either sample type. The receptor chain draws on TRBV5-1 and TRBJ1-4; TRBD1 aligns with 7 central bases. The specimen was peripheral blood. The source is a man aged 70-80 years with active or convalescent COVID-19. The DNA is as follows: TGCGCCAGTCGACAGGGTGGATCAGGAACTAATGAAAAACTGTTTTTT. It is translated as CASRQGGSGTNEKLFF.